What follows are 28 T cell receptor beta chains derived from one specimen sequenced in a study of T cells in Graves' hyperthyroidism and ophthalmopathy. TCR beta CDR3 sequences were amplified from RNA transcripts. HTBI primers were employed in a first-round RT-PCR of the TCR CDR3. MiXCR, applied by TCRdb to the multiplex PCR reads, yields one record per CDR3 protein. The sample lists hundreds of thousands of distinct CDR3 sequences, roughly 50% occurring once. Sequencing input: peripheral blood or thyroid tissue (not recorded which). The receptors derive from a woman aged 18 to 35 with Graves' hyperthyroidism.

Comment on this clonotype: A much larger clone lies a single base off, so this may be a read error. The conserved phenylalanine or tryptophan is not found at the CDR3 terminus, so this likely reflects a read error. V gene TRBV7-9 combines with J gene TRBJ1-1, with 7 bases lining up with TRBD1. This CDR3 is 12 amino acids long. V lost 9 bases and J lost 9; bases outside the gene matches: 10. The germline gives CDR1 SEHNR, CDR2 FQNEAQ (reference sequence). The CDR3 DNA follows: TGTGCCAGTAGCCACCGGGACAGCAAAGCTTTCCTT. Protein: CASSHRDSKAFL.

The DNA of the CDR3 is TGCAGCGTTGGCGGACAGGAGACCCAGTACTTC. It translates to CSVGGQETQYF. The chain joins TRBV29-1 to TRBJ2-5; a possible D gene is TRBD1 (6 bases). Germline lookup yields CDR1 SQVTM and CDR2 ANQGSEA. Trimming took off 4 bases at V and 5 bases at J, with 8 bases between the two ends. The CDR3 length is 11 residues.

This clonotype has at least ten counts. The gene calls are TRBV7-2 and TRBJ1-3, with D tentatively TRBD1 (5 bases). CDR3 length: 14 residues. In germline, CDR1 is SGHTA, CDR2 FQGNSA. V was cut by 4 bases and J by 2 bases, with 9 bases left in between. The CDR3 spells CASSWDGTGNTIYF. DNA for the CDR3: TGTGCCAGCAGCTGGGACGGGACTGGAAACACCATATATTTT.

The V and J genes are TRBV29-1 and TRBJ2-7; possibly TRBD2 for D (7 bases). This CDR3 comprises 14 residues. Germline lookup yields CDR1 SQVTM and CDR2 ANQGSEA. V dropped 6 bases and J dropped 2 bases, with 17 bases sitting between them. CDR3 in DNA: TGCAGCGTGAGGGGGGGACACCGGACCTACGAGCAGTACTTC. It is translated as CSVRGGHRTYEQYF.

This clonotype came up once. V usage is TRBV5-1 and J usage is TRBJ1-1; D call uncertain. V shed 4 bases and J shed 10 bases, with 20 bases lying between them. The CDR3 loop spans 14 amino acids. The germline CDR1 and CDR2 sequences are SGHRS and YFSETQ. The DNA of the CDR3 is TGCGCCAGCAGCCCGGAGGTATACGGCCCGGGAGCTTTCTTT. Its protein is CASSPEVYGPGAFF.

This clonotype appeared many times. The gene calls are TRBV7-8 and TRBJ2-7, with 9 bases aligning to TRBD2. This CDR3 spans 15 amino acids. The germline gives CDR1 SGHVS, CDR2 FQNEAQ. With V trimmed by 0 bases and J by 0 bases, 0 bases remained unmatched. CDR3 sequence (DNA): TGTGCCAGCAGCTTAGCTAGCGGGAGCTCCTACGAGCAGTACTTC. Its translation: CASSLASGSSYEQYF. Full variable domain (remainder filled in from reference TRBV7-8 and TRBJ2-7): GAGVSQSPRYKVAKRGQDVALRCDPISGHVSLFWYQQALGQGPEFLTYFQNEAQLDKSGLPSDRFFAERPEGSVSTLKIQRTQQEDSAVYLCASSLASGSSYEQYFGPGTRLTVT.

CDR3 sequence: CASSQEIQGSYEQYF. CDR3 DNA sequence: TGTGCCAGCAGCCAAGAAATTCAGGGCTCCTACGAGCAGTACTTC. The genes are TRBV7-9 and TRBJ2-7; a weak D match, TRBD1 (5 bases). This CDR3 comprises 15 residues. V was cut by 5 bases and J by 0 bases, with 14 bases left in between. Germline assignment: CDR1 SEHNR and CDR2 FQNEAQ (reference sequence).

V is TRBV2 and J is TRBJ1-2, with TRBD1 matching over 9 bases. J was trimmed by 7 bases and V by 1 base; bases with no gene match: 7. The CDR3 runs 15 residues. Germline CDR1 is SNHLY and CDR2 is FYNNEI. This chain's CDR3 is CASSEGTGVVAGYTF. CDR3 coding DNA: TGTGCCAGCAGTGAAGGGACAGGGGTTGTGGCTGGCTACACCTTC.

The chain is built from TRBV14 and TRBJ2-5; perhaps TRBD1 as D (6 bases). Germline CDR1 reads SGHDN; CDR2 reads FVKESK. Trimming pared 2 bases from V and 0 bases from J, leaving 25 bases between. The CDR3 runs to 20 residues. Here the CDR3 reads CASSQQTPGQIRRYQETQYF. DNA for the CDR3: TGTGCCAGCAGCCAACAGACGCCGGGACAAATACGACGGTACCAAGAGACCCAGTACTTC.

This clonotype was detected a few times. The CDR3 loop reads CSAYRGENYGYTF. The CDR3, as DNA: TGCAGTGCTTACAGGGGGGAGAACTATGGCTACACCTTC. The chain links TRBV20-1 to TRBJ1-2; 8 nucleotides line up with TRBD1. The germline CDR1 and CDR2 sequences are DFQATT and SNEGSKA (reference sequence). The length of the CDR3 is 13 residues. With 5 bases clipped from V and 2 bases from J, the junction kept 4 bases outside the gene matches.

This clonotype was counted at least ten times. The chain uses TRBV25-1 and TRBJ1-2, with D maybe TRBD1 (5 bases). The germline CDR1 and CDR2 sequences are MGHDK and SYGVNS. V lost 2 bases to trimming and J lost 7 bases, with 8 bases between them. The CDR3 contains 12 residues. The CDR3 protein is CASSEVGLGYTF. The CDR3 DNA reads TGTGCCAGCAGTGAAGTGGGGCTTGGCTACACCTTC.

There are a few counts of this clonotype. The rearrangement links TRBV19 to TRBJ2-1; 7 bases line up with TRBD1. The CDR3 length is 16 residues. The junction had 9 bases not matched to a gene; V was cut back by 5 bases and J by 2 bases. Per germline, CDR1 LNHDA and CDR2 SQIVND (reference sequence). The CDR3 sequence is CASSVRQGGPYNEQFF. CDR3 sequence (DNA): TGTGCCAGTAGTGTTCGACAGGGTGGCCCCTACAATGAGCAGTTCTTC.

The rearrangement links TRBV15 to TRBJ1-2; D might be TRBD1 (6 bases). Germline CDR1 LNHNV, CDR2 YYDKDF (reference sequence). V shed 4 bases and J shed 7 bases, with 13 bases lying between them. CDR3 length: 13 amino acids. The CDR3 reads CATSKRSGAGYTF. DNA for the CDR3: TGTGCCACCAGCAAGCGATCAGGGGCTGGCTACACCTTC.

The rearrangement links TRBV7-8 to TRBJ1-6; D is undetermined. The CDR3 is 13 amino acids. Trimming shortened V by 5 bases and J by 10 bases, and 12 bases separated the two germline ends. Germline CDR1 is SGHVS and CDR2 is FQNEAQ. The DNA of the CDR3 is TGTGCCAGCAGCCTGAACGCGGGATCACCCCTCCACTTT. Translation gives CASSLNAGSPLHF.

CDR3 sequence reads: CSVPSPGGGRYTEAFF. CDR3 bases: TGCAGCGTCCCCTCTCCCGGGGGCGGTCGATACACTGAAGCTTTCTTT. The genes are TRBV29-1 and TRBJ1-1; possibly TRBD1 for D (6 bases). The CDR3 is 16 residues long. The V end lost 6 bases, the J end lost 3 bases, and 23 bases lay between the germline ends. Germline assignment: CDR1 SQVTM and CDR2 ANQGSEA.

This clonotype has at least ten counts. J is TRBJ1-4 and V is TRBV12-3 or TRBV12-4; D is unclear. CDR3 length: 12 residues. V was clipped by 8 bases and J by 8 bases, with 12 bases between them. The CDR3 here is CASRPGGEKLFF. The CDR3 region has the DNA TGTGCCAGCCGCCCGGGTGGCGAAAAACTGTTTTTT.

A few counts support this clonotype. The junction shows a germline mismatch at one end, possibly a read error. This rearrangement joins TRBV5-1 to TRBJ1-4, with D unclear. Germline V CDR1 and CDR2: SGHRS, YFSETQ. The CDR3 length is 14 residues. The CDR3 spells CASRLAQVGEKLFF. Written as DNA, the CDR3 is TGCGCCAGCAGATTGGCACAAGTTGGTGAAAAACTGTTTTTT.

The CDR3 DNA is TGCAGTGAATCGACAGTAGCTAACTATGGCTACACCTTC. Translation: CSESTVANYGYTF. The chain has TRBV29-1 and TRBJ1-2; weak D call: TRBD1 (5 bases). CDR1 and CDR2 (germline): SQVTM, ANQGSEA. The CDR3 is 13 amino acids.

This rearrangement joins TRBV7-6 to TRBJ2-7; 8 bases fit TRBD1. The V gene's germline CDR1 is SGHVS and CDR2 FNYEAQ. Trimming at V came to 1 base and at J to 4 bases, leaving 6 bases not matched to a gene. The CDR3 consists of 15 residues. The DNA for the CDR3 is TGTGCCAGCAGCTTAGGTCGCGGACAGGGTTACGAGCAGTACTTC. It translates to CASSLGRGQGYEQYF.

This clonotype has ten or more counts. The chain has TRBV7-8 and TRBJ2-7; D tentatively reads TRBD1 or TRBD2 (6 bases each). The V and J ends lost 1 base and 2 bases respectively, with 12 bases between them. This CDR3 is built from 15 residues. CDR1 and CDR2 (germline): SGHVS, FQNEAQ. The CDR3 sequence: CASSLGPGAPYEQYF. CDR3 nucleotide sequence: TGTGCCAGCAGCTTAGGCCCGGGGGCACCCTACGAGCAGTACTTC.

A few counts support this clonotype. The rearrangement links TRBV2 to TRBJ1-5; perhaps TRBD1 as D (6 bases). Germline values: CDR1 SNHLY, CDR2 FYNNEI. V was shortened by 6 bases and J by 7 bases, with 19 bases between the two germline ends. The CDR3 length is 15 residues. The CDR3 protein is CASSSRGGREQPQHF. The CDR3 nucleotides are TGTGCCAGCAGCAGCCGGGGGGGGCGGGAACAGCCCCAGCATTTT.

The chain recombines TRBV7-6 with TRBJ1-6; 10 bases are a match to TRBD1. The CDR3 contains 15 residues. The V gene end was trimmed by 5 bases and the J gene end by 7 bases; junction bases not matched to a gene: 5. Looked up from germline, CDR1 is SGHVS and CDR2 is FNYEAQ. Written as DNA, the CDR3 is TGTGCCAGCAGCCGCGGGACAGGGGCCAATTCACCCCTCCACTTT. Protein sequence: CASSRGTGANSPLHF.

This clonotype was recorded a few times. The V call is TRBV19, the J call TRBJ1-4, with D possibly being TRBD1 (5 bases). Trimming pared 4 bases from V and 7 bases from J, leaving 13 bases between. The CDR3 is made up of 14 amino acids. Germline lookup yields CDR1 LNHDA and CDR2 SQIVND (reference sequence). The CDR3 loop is CASSRYRSIEKLFF. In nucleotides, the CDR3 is TGTGCCAGTAGTAGGTACAGGTCTATTGAAAAACTGTTTTTT.

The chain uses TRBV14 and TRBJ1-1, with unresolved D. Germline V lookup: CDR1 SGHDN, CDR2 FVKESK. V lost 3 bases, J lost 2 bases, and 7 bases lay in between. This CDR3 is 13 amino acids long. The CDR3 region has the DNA TGTGCCAGCAGCCACGGTTTTAACACTGAAGCTTTCTTT. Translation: CASSHGFNTEAFF.

The CDR3 spells CSARQGRARPQHF. The DNA of the CDR3 is TGCAGCGCTAGACAGGGGCGTGCTCGGCCCCAGCATTTT. The gene calls are TRBV29-1 and TRBJ1-5; 8 positions match TRBD1. Germline CDR1 and CDR2: SQVTM and ANQGSEA. The ends lost 7 bases at V and 9 bases at J; junction bases unmatched: 11. The CDR3 has 13 residues. The full variable domain, with the rest looked up from reference TRBV29-1 and TRBJ1-5, is SAVISQKPSRDICQRGTSLTIQCQVDSQVTMMFWYRQQPGQSLTLIATANQGSEATYESGFVIDKFPISRPNLTFSTLTVSNMSPEDSSIYLCSARQGRARPQHFGDGTRLSIL.

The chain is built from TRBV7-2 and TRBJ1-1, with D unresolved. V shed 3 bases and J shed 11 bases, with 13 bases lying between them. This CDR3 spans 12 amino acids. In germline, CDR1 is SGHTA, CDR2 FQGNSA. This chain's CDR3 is CASSFFGWRAFF. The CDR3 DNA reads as TGTGCCAGCAGCTTCTTTGGTTGGAGGGCTTTCTTT.

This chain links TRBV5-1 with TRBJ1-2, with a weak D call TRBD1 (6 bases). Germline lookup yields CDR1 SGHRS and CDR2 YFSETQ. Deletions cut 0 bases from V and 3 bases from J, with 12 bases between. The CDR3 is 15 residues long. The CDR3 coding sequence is TGCGCCAGCAGCTTGGATGTAGGGGGAGACTATGGCTACACCTTC. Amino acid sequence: CASSLDVGGDYGYTF.

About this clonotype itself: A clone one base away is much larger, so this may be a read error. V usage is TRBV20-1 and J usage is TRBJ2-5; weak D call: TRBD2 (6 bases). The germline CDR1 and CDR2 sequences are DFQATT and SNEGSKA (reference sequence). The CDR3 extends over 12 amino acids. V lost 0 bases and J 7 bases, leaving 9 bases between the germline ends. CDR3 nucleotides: TGCAGTGCTAGAGATAGGGGAGGGACCCAGTACTTC. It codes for CSARDRGGTQYF.